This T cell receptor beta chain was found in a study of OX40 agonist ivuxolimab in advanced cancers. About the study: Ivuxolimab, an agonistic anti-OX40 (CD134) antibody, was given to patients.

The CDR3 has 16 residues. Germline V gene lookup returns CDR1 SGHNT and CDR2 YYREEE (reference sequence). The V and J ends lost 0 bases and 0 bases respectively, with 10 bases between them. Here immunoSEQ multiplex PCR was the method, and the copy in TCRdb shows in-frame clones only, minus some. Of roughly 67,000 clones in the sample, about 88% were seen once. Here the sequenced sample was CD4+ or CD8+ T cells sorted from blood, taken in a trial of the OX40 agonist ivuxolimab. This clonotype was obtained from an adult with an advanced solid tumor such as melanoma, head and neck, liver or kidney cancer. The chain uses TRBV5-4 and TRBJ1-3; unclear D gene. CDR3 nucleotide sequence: TGTGCCAGCAGCTTGGGACCGCTTAACTCTGGAAACACCATATATTTT. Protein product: CASSLGPLNSGNTIYF.